This T cell receptor beta chain was recovered during a study of vaccination effects on CD4 cells after COVID-19. Findings of the study overall: Healthy vaccinees' vaccine-induced clones included only 1 of 255 cross-reacting with common cold coronaviruses. Clones arising from infection and from vaccination showed marked clonal contraction late after vaccination.

Ahead of sequencing, the ViraFEST assay grew antigen-specific CD4+ T cells using viral peptide pools. Having been cultured for 10 days, the cells underwent CD4+ T cell isolation. People in the vaccine group had not been infected with SARS-CoV-2 before, and their nucleocapsid antibodies were negative. Peptides at about 10 ug/ml and IL-2 at 10 IU/ml were added to a few million PBMC per well. Cultures got half-medium changes with IL-2 on days 3 and 7. The V gene's germline CDR1 is MRHNA and CDR2 SNTAGT. This CDR3 comprises 16 residues. The ends were cut back, 3 bases at V and 3 bases at J, with 15 bases in the middle. Worth noting for this clone: Its antigen is unidentified.

Sequencing used immunoSEQ multiplex PCR; TCRdb keeps in-frame clones, though not all of them. The table has 71,000 or so clones, approximately 70% seen once. The sequence was collected from a human donor who received a COVID-19 vaccine. The rearrangement uses TRBV6-4 and TRBJ2-1; D is possibly TRBD1 or TRBD2 (6 bases each). The specimen was CD4+ T cells from PBMCs cultured with HCoV-OC43 spike peptides, collected before COVID-19 vaccination. Subset meaning: HCoV-OC43 spike overlapping peptide pool stimulation. The DNA for the CDR3 is TGTGCCAGCAGTGAGTACGGGGGCTCTTACTACAATGAGCAGTTCTTC. Translating it yields CASSEYGGSYYNEQFF.